The T cell receptor (beta chain) described here comes from a study of Ad26.COV2.S vaccination and SARS-CoV-2 variants. Study background: Ad26.COV2.S shots went into the muscle once or twice, 56 days apart. Broader study findings: Spike-specific TCR breadth was greater after Ad26.COV2.S than placebo. Responses of T cells in total may have been underestimated by the TCR breadth and depth analyses.

Treatment: roughly 18 received Ad26.COV2.S at low or high dose, single or two shots; about 5 received placebo; per-sample allocation not given. Sample collection was performed on day 63 after the first vaccine or placebo injection. In regard to this clone: Its target is unknown.

Profiling relied on immunoSEQ multiplex PCR, and the TCRdb table lists in-frame clones only, not all of them. The table records approximately 300,000 clones, approximately 86% of them present only once. CDR3 length equals 16 residues. Trimming took 0 bases from V and 5 from J; bases not matched to a gene: 9. Germline CDR1 and CDR2: KGHSH and LQKENI. This clonotype originated in a person between 18 and 59 years old who received the Ad26.COV2.S COVID-19 vaccine or a placebo. V gene TRBV18 combines with J gene TRBJ2-7; TRBD1 agrees at 8 bases. The sequencing used peripheral blood, collected in a trial of Ad26.COV2.S vaccine versus placebo. The CDR3 loop reads CASSPPGQAVTNEQYF. Written as DNA, the CDR3 is TGTGCCAGCTCACCACCGGGACAGGCAGTTACGAACGAGCAGTACTTC.